This T cell receptor beta chain was profiled in a study of T cell responses to AZD1222 COVID-19 vaccine. Study-level results: Spike-specific TCR breadth and depth both grew after two AZD1222 doses. Along spike, vaccine-associated CD4 TCRs were found throughout, with dominance at 160-218 and 743-854.

Assay used: immunoSEQ multiplex PCR; TCRdb lists only in-frame clones, some missing. The sample has approximately 85,000 clones, about 86% seen once. A note on this clone: Its specificity is unknown.

In germline, CDR1 is MNHEY, CDR2 SMNVEV (reference sequence). This CDR3 region has 15 residues. The ends were cut back, 4 bases at V and 4 bases at J, with 14 bases in the middle. The receptor comes from an adult in good health. The sequencing here drew on peripheral blood, taken on day 0 of AZD1222 vaccination. The chain employs TRBV27 and TRBJ1-5, with no clear D. The CDR3, as DNA: TGTGCCAGCAGTTCCCTTCCCGGCGGGAATCAGCCCCAGCATTTT. Translation: CASSSLPGGNQPQHF.